Listed below are T cell receptor beta chains from one sample, sequenced in a study of blood T cell repertoires in COVID-19. The table came from immunoSEQ multiplex PCR; TCRdb's copy has only in-frame clones and leaves some out. This sample has about 200,000 clones, with approximately 80% found just once. Sequenced material: peripheral blood. These receptor sequences come from a woman of 80 years or more with acute or convalescent COVID-19. The CDR3 runs from the conserved cysteine through the conserved F or W. Each record gives: clone size, J gene, D gene, V gene, CDR3 DNA, CDR3 protein. D genes are given only for firm matches. Part of the rows lack a size; the others show once, few, many or a class for expanded clones.

-,TRBJ1-1,TRBD1,TRBV30,TGTGCCTGGAGTCAGGGGACAGGTGAAGCTTTCTTT,CAWSQGTGEAFF
-,TRBJ1-4,-,TRBV10-3,TGTGCCATCAGCCAAAACAGGGATGGAACTAATGAAAAACTGTTTTTT,CAISQNRDGTNEKLFF
-,TRBJ2-1,TRBD2,TRBV7-2,TGTGCCAGCAGCTCGGGTTTAGGAGCGGGATCCTACAATGAGCAGTTCTTC,CASSSGLGAGSYNEQFF
once,TRBJ1-1,TRBD1,TRBV14,TGTGCCAGCAGCCAAGATCGGGCAGGGGGGAACACTGAAGCTTTCTTT,CASSQDRAGGNTEAFF
-,TRBJ1-1,TRBD1,TRBV11-2,TGTGCCAGCAGCTCATGGACAGGGGGTGTGGTGAACACTGAAGCTTTCTTT,CASSSWTGGVVNTEAFF
-,TRBJ1-4,-,TRBV5-6,TGTGCCAGCAGTATTGACGGGAATGAAAAACTGTTTTTT,CASSIDGNEKLFF
-,TRBJ2-5,-,TRBV27,TGTGCCAGCAGTTTAGTTATCCAAGAGACCCAGTACTTC,CASSLVIQETQYF
-,TRBJ2-5,TRBD1,TRBV5-1,TGCGCCAGCAGCCTGGGGACAGGGGGTTGGGAGACCCAGTACTTC,CASSLGTGGWETQYF
-,TRBJ1-1,-,TRBV10-3,TGTGCCATCAGTGAGTCGCAGGGGCTGGTGACTGAAGCTTTCTTT,CAISESQGLVTEAFF
-,TRBJ2-4,-,TRBV5-1,TGCGCCAGCAGCTTGGAAACTAGTTTCATTCAGTACTTC,CASSLETSFIQYF
few,TRBJ2-3,TRBD1,TRBV7-9,TGTGCCGGATGGACAGGGAGAATGGCAGATACGCAGTATTTT,CAGWTGRMADTQYF
-,TRBJ2-5,TRBD2,TRBV10-3,TGTGCCATAGGGGCGGGAGGCGGTGAGACCCAGTACTTC,CAIGAGGGETQYF
-,TRBJ1-2,TRBD1,TRBV3-1/TRBV3-2,TGTGCCAGCAGCACCGGACAGGGTCGTTCTGGCTACACCTTC,CASSTGQGRSGYTF
-,TRBJ1-1,-,TRBV6-5,TGTGCCAGCAGTTACGAGGGGGTTCGCGCTTTCTTT,CASSYEGVRAFF
few,TRBJ1-5,-,TRBV5-4,TGTGCCAGCAGCCGGGGGCGGGGGGAAAATCAGCCCCAGCATTTT,CASSRGRGENQPQHF
few,TRBJ2-5,TRBD2,TRBV7-8,TGTGCCAGCAGCTTATGGGCGGGGGAACAAGAGACCCAGTACTTC,CASSLWAGEQETQYF
-,TRBJ1-2,-,TRBV27,TGTGCCAGCAGTTTAGACCCCACCAAACGACAGGTCCGTGGCTACACCTTC,CASSLDPTKRQVRGYTF
-,TRBJ1-2,-,TRBV27,TGTGCCAGCAGACCACGGGGGGAAGATGGCTATGGCTACACCTTC,CASRPRGEDGYGYTF
-,TRBJ2-3,TRBD1,TRBV7-3,TGTGCCAGCAGCCGAGGGACAGCCACAGATACGCAGTATTTT,CASSRGTATDTQYF
-,TRBJ1-6,-,TRBV9,TGTGCCAGCAGCGTATCTGGACAGACCAATTCACCCCTCCACTTT,CASSVSGQTNSPLHF
-,TRBJ1-2,TRBD1,TRBV6-5,TGTGCCAGCAGCCGGGACAGGGACTATGGCTACACCTTC,CASSRDRDYGYTF
-,TRBJ2-1,-,TRBV27,TGTGCCAGCAGTTCTTACGACGGACAGAACTCCTACAATGAGCAGTTCTTC,CASSSYDGQNSYNEQFF
few,TRBJ2-7,TRBD2,TRBV30,TGTGCCTGGAGCACTTCAAGCGGGAGCTCCTACGAGCAGTACTTC,CAWSTSSGSSYEQYF
-,TRBJ2-3,TRBD2,TRBV4-3,TGCGCCAGCAGCCAAGATCTTTCTCCTAGCGGGGGGGCAGATACGCAGTATTTT,CASSQDLSPSGGADTQYF